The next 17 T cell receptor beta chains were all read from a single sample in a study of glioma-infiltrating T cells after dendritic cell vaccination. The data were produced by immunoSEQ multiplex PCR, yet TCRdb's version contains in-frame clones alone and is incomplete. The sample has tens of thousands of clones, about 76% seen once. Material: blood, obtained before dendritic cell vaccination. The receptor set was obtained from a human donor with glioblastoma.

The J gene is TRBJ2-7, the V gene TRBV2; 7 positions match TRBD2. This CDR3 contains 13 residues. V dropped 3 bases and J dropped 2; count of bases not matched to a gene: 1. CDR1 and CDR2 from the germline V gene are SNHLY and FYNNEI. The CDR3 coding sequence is TGTGCCAGCAGTGAGGGGACTACCTACGAGCAGTACTTC. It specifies CASSEGTTYEQYF.

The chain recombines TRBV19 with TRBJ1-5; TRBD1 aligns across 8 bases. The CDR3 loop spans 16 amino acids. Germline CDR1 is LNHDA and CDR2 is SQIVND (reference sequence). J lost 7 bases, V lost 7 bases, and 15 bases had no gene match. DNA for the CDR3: TGTGCCAGTACCACGGGCACAGGGGGGTATGGACAGCCCCAGCATTTT. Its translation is CASTTGTGGYGQPQHF. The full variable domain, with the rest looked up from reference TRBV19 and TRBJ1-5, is DGGITQSPKYLFRKEGQNVTLSCEQNLNHDAMYWYRQDPGQGLRLIYYSQIVNDFQKGDIAEGYSVSREKKESFPLTVTSAQKNPTAFYLCASTTGTGGYGQPQHFGDGTRLSIL.

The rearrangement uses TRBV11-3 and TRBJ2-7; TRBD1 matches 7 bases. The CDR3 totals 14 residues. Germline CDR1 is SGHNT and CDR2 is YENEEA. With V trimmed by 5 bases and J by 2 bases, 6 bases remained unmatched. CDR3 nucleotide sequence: TGTGCCAGCAGCCCCGGACAGGCTCCCTACGAGCAGTACTTC. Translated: CASSPGQAPYEQYF.

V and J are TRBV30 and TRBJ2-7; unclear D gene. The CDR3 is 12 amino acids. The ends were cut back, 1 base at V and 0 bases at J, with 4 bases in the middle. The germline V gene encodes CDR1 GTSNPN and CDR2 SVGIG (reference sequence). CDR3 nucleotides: TGTGCCTGGAGTGACACCTCCTACGAGCAGTACTTC. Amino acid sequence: CAWSDTSYEQYF.

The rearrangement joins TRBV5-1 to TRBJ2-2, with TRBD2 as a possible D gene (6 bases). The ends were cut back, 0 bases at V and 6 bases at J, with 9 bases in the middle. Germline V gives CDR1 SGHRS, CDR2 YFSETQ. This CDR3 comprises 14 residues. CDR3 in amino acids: CASSLVGEAGELFF. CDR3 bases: TGCGCCAGCAGCTTGGTCGGGGAGGCCGGGGAGCTGTTTTTT. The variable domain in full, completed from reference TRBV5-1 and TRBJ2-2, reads KAGVTQTPRYLIKTRGQQVTLSCSPISGHRSVSWYQQTPGQGLQFLFEYFSETQRNKGNFPGRFSGRQFSNSRSEMNVSTLELGDSALYLCASSLVGEAGELFFGEGSRLTVL.

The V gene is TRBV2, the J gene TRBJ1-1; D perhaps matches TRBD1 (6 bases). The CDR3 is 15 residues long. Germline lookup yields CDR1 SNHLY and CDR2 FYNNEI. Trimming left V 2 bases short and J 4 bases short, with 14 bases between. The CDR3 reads CASSEQGFGGTEAFF. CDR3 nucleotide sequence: TGTGCCAGCAGTGAACAGGGGTTCGGCGGCACTGAAGCTTTCTTT.

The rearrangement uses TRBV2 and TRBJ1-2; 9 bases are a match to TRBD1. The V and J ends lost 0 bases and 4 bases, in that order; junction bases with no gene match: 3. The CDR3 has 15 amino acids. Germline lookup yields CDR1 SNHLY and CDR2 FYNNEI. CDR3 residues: CASSEAGQGPYGYTF. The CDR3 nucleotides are TGTGCCAGCAGTGAAGCGGGACAGGGCCCCTATGGCTACACCTTC.

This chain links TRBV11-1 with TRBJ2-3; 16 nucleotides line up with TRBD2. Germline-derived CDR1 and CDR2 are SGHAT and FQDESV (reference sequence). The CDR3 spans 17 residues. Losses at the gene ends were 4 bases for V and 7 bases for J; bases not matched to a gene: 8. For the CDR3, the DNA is TGTGCCAGCAGCTCTGGGACTAGCGGGGGGGCACCATATACGCAGTATTTT. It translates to CASSSGTSGGAPYTQYF.

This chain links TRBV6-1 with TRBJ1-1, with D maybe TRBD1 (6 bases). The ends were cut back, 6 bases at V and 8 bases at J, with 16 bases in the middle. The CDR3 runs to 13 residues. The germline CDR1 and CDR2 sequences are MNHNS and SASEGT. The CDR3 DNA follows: TGTGCCAGCAGACTTGAGGGGGGGACAGAAGCTTTCTTT. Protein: CASRLEGGTEAFF.

This CDR3 is CASSLELTETNYGYTF. The CDR3 bases are TGCGCCAGCAGCTTGGAGTTGACAGAGACTAACTATGGCTACACCTTC. The chain carries TRBV5-1 and TRBJ1-2; D is possibly TRBD1 (5 bases). CDR1 and CDR2 from the germline V gene are SGHRS and YFSETQ. The ends were cut back, 0 bases at V and 0 bases at J, with 12 bases in the middle. The CDR3 sequence is 16 residues long. Variable domain in full (rest from reference TRBV5-1 and TRBJ1-2): KAGVTQTPRYLIKTRGQQVTLSCSPISGHRSVSWYQQTPGQGLQFLFEYFSETQRNKGNFPGRFSGRQFSNSRSEMNVSTLELGDSALYLCASSLELTETNYGYTFGSGTRLTVV.

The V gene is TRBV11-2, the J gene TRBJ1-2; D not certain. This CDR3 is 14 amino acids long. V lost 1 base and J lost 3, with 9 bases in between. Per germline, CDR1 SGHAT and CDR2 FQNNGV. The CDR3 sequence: CASSLGPGYYGYTF. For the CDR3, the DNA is TGTGCCAGCAGCTTAGGGCCGGGATACTATGGCTACACCTTC.

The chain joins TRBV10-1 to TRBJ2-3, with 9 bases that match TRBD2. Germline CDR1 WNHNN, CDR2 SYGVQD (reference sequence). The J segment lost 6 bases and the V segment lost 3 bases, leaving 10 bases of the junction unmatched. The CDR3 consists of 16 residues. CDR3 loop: CASSEGGGARCDTQYF. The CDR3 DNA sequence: TGCGCCAGCAGTGAAGGCGGGGGGGCAAGATGCGATACGCAGTATTTT.

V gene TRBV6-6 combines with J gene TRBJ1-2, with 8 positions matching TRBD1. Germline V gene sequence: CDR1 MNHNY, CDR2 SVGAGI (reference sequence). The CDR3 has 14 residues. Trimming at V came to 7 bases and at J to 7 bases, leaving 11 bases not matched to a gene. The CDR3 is CASTMTGDWSGYTF. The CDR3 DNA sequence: TGTGCCAGCACCATGACAGGGGATTGGTCTGGCTACACCTTC.

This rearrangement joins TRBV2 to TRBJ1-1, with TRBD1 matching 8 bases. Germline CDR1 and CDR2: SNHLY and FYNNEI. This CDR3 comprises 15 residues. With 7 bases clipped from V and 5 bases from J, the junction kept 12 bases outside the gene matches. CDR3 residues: CASKSKDRVGTEAFF. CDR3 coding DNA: TGTGCCAGCAAATCAAAGGACAGGGTGGGGACTGAAGCTTTCTTT.

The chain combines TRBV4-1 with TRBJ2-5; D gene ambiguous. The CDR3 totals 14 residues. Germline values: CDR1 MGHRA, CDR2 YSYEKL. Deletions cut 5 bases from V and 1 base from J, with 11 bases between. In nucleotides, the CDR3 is TGCGCCAGCAGCGAGGTAGACTTCCAAGAGACCCAGTACTTC. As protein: CASSEVDFQETQYF.

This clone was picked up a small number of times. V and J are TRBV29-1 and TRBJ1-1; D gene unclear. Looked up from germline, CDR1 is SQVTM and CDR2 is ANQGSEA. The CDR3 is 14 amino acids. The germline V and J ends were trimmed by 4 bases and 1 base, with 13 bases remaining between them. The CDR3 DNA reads TGCAGCGTTGCCCTTGGGCAAGCGAACACTGAAGCTTTCTTT. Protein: CSVALGQANTEAFF.

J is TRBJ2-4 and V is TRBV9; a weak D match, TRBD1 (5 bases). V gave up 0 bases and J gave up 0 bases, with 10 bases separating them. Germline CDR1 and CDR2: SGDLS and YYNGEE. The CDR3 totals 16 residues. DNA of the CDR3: TGTGCCAGCAGCGTAGGGCAGGGAATAGCCAAAAACATTCAGTACTTC. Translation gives CASSVGQGIAKNIQYF.